These 29 T cell receptor beta chains came from one sample sequenced in a study of blood T cell repertoires in COVID-19 (dated by TCRdb to between 2020 and 2021). Preparation of the library involved the immunoSEQ multiplex PCR assay. The table was pulled from immuneACCESS by TCRdb, which kept in-frame rearrangements only. Such tables lose some clones; where checked, under half of the loss comes from unresolved V genes, and the rest has no known cause. In this sample the table shows approximately 250,000 clones, 70% to 85% of which occur a single time. Clones ranked in the top ten supply roughly 15% of the sample. The sequenced sample consisted of PBMCs or T cells enriched from blood (not recorded which). These receptors were taken from a man aged 40-49 years who had recovered from COVID-19.

The chain couples TRBV7-8 to TRBJ1-2; 7 positions match TRBD1. V was clipped by 4 bases and J by 9 bases; unmatched bases: 8. The CDR3 consists of 13 residues. CDR1 and CDR2 from the germline V gene are SGHVS and FQNEAQ. The CDR3 DNA reads TGTGCCAGCAGCTCGAGGACAGGAATGAGCTACACCTTC. Translated, it gives CASSSRTGMSYTF.

This clone was observed a single time. The sample holds other DNA sequences that translate to the same CDR3. V gene TRBV20-1 combines with J gene TRBJ2-5; TRBD1 aligns across 7 bases. This CDR3 region has 15 residues. The germline gives CDR1 DFQATT, CDR2 SNEGSKA (reference sequence). Trimming took 3 bases from V and 0 from J; bases not matched to a gene: 7. The CDR3, as DNA: TGCAGTGCTAGTCCCGGACAGGAAAACCAAGAGACCCAGTACTTC. It specifies CSASPGQENQETQYF.

This clone was seen a handful of times. The rearrangement uses TRBV3-1 (or the pseudogene TRBV3-2) and TRBJ1-2; maybe TRBD1 (6 bases). Germline V CDR1 and CDR2: LGHDT, YNNKEL (reference sequence). The CDR3 totals 13 residues. V was pared by 9 bases and J by 1 base, with 12 bases between. CDR3 bases: TGTGCCAGAGGGACATTTTATAACTATGGCTACACCTTC. This gives the protein CARGTFYNYGYTF.

The rearrangement links TRBV7-2 to TRBJ1-5; D is uncertain. V lost 5 bases to trimming and J lost 3 bases, with 8 bases between them. Germline assignment: CDR1 SGHTA and CDR2 FQGNSA. The CDR3 has 13 residues. CDR3 nucleotides: TGTGCCAGCAGCCTCCTATACAATCAGCCCCAGCATTTT. This codes for CASSLLYNQPQHF.

This clone came up a few times. The chain recombines TRBV6-1 with TRBJ1-5, with a weak D call TRBD1 (5 bases). CDR3 length: 14 amino acids. From germline, CDR1 is MNHNS and CDR2 SASEGT. V lost 2 bases and J lost 10, with 15 bases in between. The CDR3 sequence is CASSETPGTGPQHF. CDR3 sequence (DNA): TGTGCCAGCAGTGAAACGCCAGGAACAGGACCCCAGCATTTT.

V gene TRBV28 combines with J gene TRBJ1-2; D unclear. The CDR3 is made up of 12 amino acids. Germline loops: CDR1 MDHEN, CDR2 SYDVKM. V dropped 2 bases and J dropped 4 bases, with 5 bases sitting between them. This CDR3 reads CASSLAGYGYTF. In DNA form, the CDR3 reads TGTGCCAGCAGTTTAGCCGGCTATGGCTACACCTTC.

J is TRBJ2-1 and V is TRBV18; 8 positions match TRBD1. This CDR3 is built from 13 residues. V gave up 6 bases and J gave up 6 bases; unmatched junction bases: 4. Per germline, CDR1 KGHSH and CDR2 LQKENI. Written as DNA, the CDR3 is TGTGCCAGCTCGTCTACAGGGGGCAATGAGCAGTTCTTC. Protein: CASSSTGGNEQFF. Using reference TRBV18 and TRBJ2-1 for the parts outside the CDR3, the full variable domain is NAGVMQNPRHLVRRRGQEARLRCSPMKGHSHVYWYRQLPEEGLKFMVYLQKENIIDESGMPKERFSAEFPKEGPSILRIQQVVRGDSAAYFCASSSTGGNEQFFGPGTRLTVL.

The table lists this clone with many counts. This chain uses TRBV5-1 with TRBJ1-2, with TRBD1 matching 8 bases. The V segment lost 4 bases and the J segment 8 bases; nucleotides outside the gene matches: 10. The CDR3 consists of 14 residues. The germline gives CDR1 SGHRS, CDR2 YFSETQ. Here the CDR3 reads CASSPRTGTGGYTF. In DNA, the CDR3 is TGCGCCAGCAGCCCTCGGACAGGGACGGGCGGCTACACCTTC.

The chain combines TRBV29-1 with TRBJ2-3; possible D gene TRBD2, 5 bases. V lost 5 bases, J lost 4 bases, and 19 bases lay in between. From germline, CDR1 is SQVTM and CDR2 ANQGSEA. This CDR3 has 15 residues. The CDR3, as DNA: TGCAGCGTTCCAACTAGTCGTGTTGGACCAGATACGCAGTATTTT. Encoded protein: CSVPTSRVGPDTQYF.

A word on this clone: One junction end does not reproduce the germline sequence, and a read error may be involved. The chain combines TRBV5-7 with TRBJ1-4, with D possibly being TRBD1 (6 bases). TRBV5-7 is noted as an ORF with a role that remains uncertain. This CDR3 contains 12 residues. This CDR3 is CASSLSGGQRIF. For the CDR3, the DNA is TGTGCCAGCAGCTTGAGTGGCGGACAGAGGATTTTT.

The chain uses TRBV7-8 and TRBJ2-5; no definite D call. The V end lost 5 bases, the J end lost 5 bases, and 15 bases lay between the germline ends. CDR1 is SGHVS, CDR2 FQNEAQ, per germline. The CDR3 runs 14 residues. This CDR3 is CASSAKPAAETQYF. The CDR3 DNA reads TGTGCCAGCAGCGCGAAACCCGCGGCGGAGACCCAGTACTTC.

The genes are TRBV9 and TRBJ2-5; 7 bases align to TRBD2. CDR3 length equals 14 residues. J lost 4 bases, V lost 0 bases, and 3 bases had no gene match. Per the germline V gene, CDR1 is SGDLS and CDR2 is YYNGEE. This CDR3 is CASSVVGGRETQYF. The CDR3 coding sequence is TGTGCCAGCAGCGTAGTCGGGGGGAGAGAGACCCAGTACTTC.

This clone was seen once. The chain combines TRBV24-1 with TRBJ1-2; maybe TRBD1 (5 bases). Germline CDR1 and CDR2: KGHDR and SFDVKD. The CDR3 has 14 amino acids. V shed 3 bases and J shed 8 bases, with 15 bases lying between them. The CDR3 is CATSDAGTGEGYTF. CDR3 in DNA: TGTGCCACCAGTGATGCCGGGACGGGGGAAGGCTACACCTTC.

V usage is TRBV29-1 and J usage is TRBJ2-7, with 11 bases lining up with TRBD2. The CDR3 has 14 residues. The ends lost 7 bases at V and 3 bases at J; junction bases unmatched: 8. In germline, CDR1 is SQVTM, CDR2 ANQGSEA. This CDR3 reads CSGRGTSGYYEQYF. CDR3 DNA sequence: TGCAGCGGCCGGGGGACTAGCGGATACTACGAGCAGTACTTC.

V is TRBV7-8 and J is TRBJ1-2; possible D gene TRBD1, 5 bases. This CDR3 has 15 amino acids. The germline V gene has CDR1 SGHVS and CDR2 FQNEAQ. Trimming stripped 0 bases from V and 4 bases from J, with 12 bases between. Here the CDR3 reads CASSLAVGGGYGYTF. The CDR3 nucleotides read TGTGCCAGCAGCTTAGCGGTGGGGGGAGGCTATGGCTACACCTTC.

This clone has a count of ten or more. The V gene is TRBV19, the J gene TRBJ2-7; TRBD1 aligns across 8 bases. Germline CDR1 is LNHDA and CDR2 is SQIVND (reference sequence). After removal of 5 bases from V and 6 bases from J, the junction contained 6 bases not matched to a gene. CDR3 length equals 13 residues. The CDR3 region has the DNA TGTGCCAGTAGTTACCGGACAGGGACCGAGCAGTACTTC. Amino acid sequence: CASSYRTGTEQYF.

The chain uses TRBV20-1 and TRBJ1-2; no clear D. The CDR3 has 11 residues. The V gene's germline CDR1 is DFQATT and CDR2 SNEGSKA (reference sequence). Trimming took 3 bases from V and 6 from J, leaving 8 bases between them. DNA of the CDR3: TGCAGTGCTAGTACGGAGGATGGCTACACCTTC. It is translated as CSASTEDGYTF.

The CDR3, as DNA: TGTGCCAGCGGCACCTACAATGAGCAGTTCTTC. Amino acids: CASGTYNEQFF. The chain is built from TRBV4-2 and TRBJ2-1; unclear D gene. Germline assignment: CDR1 LGHNA and CDR2 YNFKEQ. The V end was cut by 8 bases, the J end by 2 bases, with 4 bases between. The CDR3 spans 11 residues.

The rearrangement links TRBV11-2 to TRBJ2-1; 13 nucleotides agree with TRBD2. The ends lost 5 bases at V and 7 bases at J; junction bases unmatched: 5. CDR1 is SGHAT and CDR2 is FQNNGV in the germline V gene. The CDR3 has 15 amino acids. The CDR3 here is CASSKGTSGINEQFF. In DNA, the CDR3 is TGTGCCAGCAGCAAGGGGACTAGCGGGATTAATGAGCAGTTCTTC.

This clone appeared once. J is TRBJ2-3 and V is TRBV10-1, with TRBD1 identical over 7 bases. The germline V gene encodes CDR1 WNHNN and CDR2 SYGVQD (reference sequence). V lost 0 bases, J lost 1 base, and 1 base stayed unmatched. The CDR3 sequence is 15 residues long. The DNA for the CDR3 is TGCGCCAGCAGTGAGTCAGGGGGCGGCACAGATACGCAGTATTTT. Encoded protein: CASSESGGGTDTQYF.

The chain has TRBV13 and TRBJ1-1; perhaps TRBD1 as D (5 bases). The germline V gene has CDR1 PRHDT and CDR2 FYEKMQ (reference sequence). V lost 7 bases to trimming and J lost 0 bases, with 12 bases between them. The CDR3 loop spans 14 amino acids. The CDR3 loop is CASTWDWVNTEAFF. The CDR3 region has the DNA TGTGCCAGCACCTGGGACTGGGTGAACACTGAAGCTTTCTTT.

This chain connects TRBV7-2 to TRBJ2-7; D gene unclear. With 1 base removed from V and 3 bases from J, the gap between germline ends came to 7 bases. The CDR3 length is 13 residues. CDR1 is SGHTA and CDR2 is FQGNSA in the germline V gene. CDR3: CASSLGLDYEQYF. The CDR3 nucleotides are TGTGCCAGCAGCTTAGGACTCGACTACGAGCAGTACTTC.

The chain has TRBV27 and TRBJ2-1, with TRBD2 matching 7 bases. There are 12 residues in the CDR3. J was trimmed by 10 bases and V by 8 bases; bases with no gene match: 8. Per germline, CDR1 MNHEY and CDR2 SMNVEV (reference sequence). The CDR3 DNA is TGTGCCAGCGGGATATCTAGCGGAGAGCAGTTCTTC. Translated, it gives CASGISSGEQFF.

The rearrangement uses TRBV29-1 and TRBJ2-3, with TRBD1 matching 7 bases. Germline CDR1 reads SQVTM; CDR2 reads ANQGSEA. Trimming took 7 bases from V and 2 from J; bases not matched to a gene: 12. The CDR3 extends over 15 amino acids. The CDR3 DNA sequence: TGCAGCGGTACCCCTAGACAGGGACCCACAGATACGCAGTATTTT. It codes for CSGTPRQGPTDTQYF.

J is TRBJ2-5 and V is TRBV29-1, with D maybe TRBD1 (6 bases). The germline V gene has CDR1 SQVTM and CDR2 ANQGSEA. V gave up 3 bases and J gave up 5 bases, with 13 bases separating them. This CDR3 comprises 13 residues. CDR3 coding DNA: TGCAGCGTTGACGTCCCAGGGGCCGAGACCCAGTACTTC. Translated, it gives CSVDVPGAETQYF.

The chain couples TRBV4-1 to TRBJ1-5; D may be TRBD1 (6 bases). Trimming shortened V by 4 bases and J by 3 bases, and 13 bases separated the two germline ends. CDR3 length: 15 residues. From germline, CDR1 is MGHRA and CDR2 YSYEKL. The CDR3 is CASSLTGMDNQPQHF. The CDR3 DNA sequence: TGCGCCAGCAGCCTCACAGGGATGGACAATCAGCCCCAGCATTTT.

This clone was found a few times. The rearrangement links TRBV5-1 to TRBJ2-1, with D tentatively TRBD2 (6 bases). This CDR3 is 17 amino acids long. Germline V gene data show CDR1 as SGHRS and CDR2 as YFSETQ. Deletions cut 0 bases from V and 4 bases from J, with 17 bases between. The CDR3 coding sequence is TGCGCCAGCAGCTTGGTTCAGGGTCAGGGAGGTTACAATGAGCAGTTCTTC. It codes for CASSLVQGQGGYNEQFF.

The CDR3 nucleotides are TGTGCCAGCAGCGTAACGGCTAGCGGGACGGCCGGGGAGCTGTTTTTT. This translates into CASSVTASGTAGELFF. The rearrangement joins TRBV9 to TRBJ2-2; 9 nucleotides align to TRBD2. Germline CDR1 is SGDLS and CDR2 is YYNGEE. J gave up 6 bases and V 1 base, and 7 bases lay outside the gene matches. The CDR3 has 16 residues. Supplemented by reference TRBV9 and TRBJ2-2, the full variable domain reads DSGVTQTPKHLITATGQRVTLRCSPRSGDLSVYWYQQSLDQGLQFLIQYYNGEERAKGNILERFSAQQFPDLHSELNLSSLELGDSALYFCASSVTASGTAGELFFGEGSRLTVL.

The chain employs TRBV4-2 and TRBJ1-1; unclear D gene. V was trimmed by 0 bases and J by 6 bases, leaving 14 bases between them. From germline, CDR1 is LGHNA and CDR2 YNFKEQ. This CDR3 has 15 amino acids. DNA for the CDR3: TGTGCCAGCAGCCAAGATGTTTGGCCCGAATCTGAAGCTTTCTTT. As protein: CASSQDVWPESEAFF.